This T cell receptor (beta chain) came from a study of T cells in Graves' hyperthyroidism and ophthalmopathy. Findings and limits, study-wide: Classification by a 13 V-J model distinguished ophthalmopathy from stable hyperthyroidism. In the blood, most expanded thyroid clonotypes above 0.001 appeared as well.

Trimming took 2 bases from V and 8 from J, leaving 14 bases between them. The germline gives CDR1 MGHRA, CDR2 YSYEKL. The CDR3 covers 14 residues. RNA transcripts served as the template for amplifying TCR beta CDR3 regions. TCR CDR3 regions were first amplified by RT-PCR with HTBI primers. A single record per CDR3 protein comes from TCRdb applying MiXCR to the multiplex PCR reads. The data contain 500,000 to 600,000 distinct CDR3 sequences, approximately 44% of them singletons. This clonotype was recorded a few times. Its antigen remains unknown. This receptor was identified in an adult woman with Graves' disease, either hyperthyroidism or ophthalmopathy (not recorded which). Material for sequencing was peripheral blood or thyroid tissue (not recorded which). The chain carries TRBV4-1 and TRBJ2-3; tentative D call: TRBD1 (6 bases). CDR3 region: CASSQWQGIGTQYF. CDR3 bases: TGCGCCAGCAGCCAATGGCAGGGGATTGGTACGCAGTATTTT.